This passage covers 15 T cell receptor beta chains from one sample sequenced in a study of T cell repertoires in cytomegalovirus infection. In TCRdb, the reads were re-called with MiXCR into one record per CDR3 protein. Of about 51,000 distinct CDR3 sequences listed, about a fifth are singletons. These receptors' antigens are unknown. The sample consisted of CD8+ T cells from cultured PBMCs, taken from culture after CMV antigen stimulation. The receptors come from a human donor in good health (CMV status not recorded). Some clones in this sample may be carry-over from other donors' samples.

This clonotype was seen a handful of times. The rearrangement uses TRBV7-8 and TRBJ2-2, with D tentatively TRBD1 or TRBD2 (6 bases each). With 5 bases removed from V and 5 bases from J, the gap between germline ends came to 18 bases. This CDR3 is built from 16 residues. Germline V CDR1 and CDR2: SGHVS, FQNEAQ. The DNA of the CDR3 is TGTGCCAGCAGCCGGGGACTGGGAAGGGGGACCGGGGAGCTGTTTTTT. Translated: CASSRGLGRGTGELFF.

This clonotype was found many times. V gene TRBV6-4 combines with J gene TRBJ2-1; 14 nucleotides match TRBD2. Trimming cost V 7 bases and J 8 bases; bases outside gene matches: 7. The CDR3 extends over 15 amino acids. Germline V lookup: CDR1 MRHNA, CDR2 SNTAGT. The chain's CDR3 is CASTRTSGGFDEQFF. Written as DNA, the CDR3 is TGTGCCAGCACCCGGACTAGCGGGGGGTTCGATGAGCAGTTCTTC.

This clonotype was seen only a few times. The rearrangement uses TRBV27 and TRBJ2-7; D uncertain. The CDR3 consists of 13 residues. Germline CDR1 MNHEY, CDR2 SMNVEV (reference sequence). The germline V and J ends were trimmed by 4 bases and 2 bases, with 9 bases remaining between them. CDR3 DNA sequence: TGTGCCAGCAGTTCCTTAGGTCCCTACGAGCAGTACTTC. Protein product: CASSSLGPYEQYF.

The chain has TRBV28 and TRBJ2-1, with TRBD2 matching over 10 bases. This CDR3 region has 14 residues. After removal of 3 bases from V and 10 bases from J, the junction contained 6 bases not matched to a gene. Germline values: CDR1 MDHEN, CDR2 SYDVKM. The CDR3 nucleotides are TGTGCCAGCAGTTTGTCACTAGCGGGAAACGAGCAGTTCTTC. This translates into CASSLSLAGNEQFF.

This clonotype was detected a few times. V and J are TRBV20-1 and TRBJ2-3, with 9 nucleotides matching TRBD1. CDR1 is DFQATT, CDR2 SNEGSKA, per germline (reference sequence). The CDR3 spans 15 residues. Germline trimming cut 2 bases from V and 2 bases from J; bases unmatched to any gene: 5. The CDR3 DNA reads TGCAGTGCTAGACACGGGGACAGGGACACAGATACGCAGTATTTT. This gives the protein CSARHGDRDTDTQYF.

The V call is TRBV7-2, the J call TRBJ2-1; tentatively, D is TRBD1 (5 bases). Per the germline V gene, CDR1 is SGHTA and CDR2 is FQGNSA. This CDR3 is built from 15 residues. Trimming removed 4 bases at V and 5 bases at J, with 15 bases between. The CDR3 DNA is TGTGCCAGCAGCTACCGGAAGGGGCGCAACAATGAGCAGTTCTTC. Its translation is CASSYRKGRNNEQFF.

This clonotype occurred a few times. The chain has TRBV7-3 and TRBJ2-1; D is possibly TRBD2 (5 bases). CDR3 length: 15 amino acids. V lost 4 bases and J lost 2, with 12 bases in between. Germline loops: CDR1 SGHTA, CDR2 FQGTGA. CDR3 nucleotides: TGTGCCAGCAGCTCCGGAGGAATAGCCTACAATGAGCAGTTCTTC. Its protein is CASSSGGIAYNEQFF.

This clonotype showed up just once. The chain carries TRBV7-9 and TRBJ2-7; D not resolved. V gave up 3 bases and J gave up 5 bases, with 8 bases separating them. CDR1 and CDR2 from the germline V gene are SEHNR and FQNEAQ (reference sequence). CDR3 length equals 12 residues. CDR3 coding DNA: TGTGCCAGCAGCTTCAAAATGAACGAGCAGTACTTC. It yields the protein CASSFKMNEQYF.

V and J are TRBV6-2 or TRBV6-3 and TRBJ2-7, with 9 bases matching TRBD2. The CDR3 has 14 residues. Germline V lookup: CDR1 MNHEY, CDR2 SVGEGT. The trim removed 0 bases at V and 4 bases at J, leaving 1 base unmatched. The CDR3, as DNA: TGTGCCAGCAGTTACTCAGCGGGAGGTTACGAGCAGTACTTC. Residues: CASSYSAGGYEQYF.

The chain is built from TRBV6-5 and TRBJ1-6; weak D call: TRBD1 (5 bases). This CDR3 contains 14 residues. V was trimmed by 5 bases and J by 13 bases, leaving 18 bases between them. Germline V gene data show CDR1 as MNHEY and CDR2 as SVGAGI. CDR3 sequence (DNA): TGTGCCAGCAGTCCGGGGGAACGGCGGCACCCCCTCCACTTT. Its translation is CASSPGERRHPLHF.

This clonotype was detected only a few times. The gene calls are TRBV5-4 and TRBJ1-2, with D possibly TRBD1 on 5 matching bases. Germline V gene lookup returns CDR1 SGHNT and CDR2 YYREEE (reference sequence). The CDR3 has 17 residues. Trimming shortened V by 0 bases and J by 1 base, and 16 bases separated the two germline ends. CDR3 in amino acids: CASSLGGTNFLNYGYTF. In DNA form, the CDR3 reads TGTGCCAGCAGCTTGGGTGGGACGAATTTCCTTAACTATGGCTACACCTTC.

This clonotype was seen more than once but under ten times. This chain's CDR3 is CASSFWTGPLEAFF. The CDR3 DNA follows: TGTGCCAGCAGCTTCTGGACGGGCCCACTAGAAGCTTTCTTT. The genes are TRBV7-9 and TRBJ1-1; D gene ambiguous. Deletions cut 3 bases from V and 8 bases from J, with 16 bases between. CDR1 is SEHNR and CDR2 is FQNEAQ in the germline V gene (reference sequence). The CDR3 totals 14 residues.

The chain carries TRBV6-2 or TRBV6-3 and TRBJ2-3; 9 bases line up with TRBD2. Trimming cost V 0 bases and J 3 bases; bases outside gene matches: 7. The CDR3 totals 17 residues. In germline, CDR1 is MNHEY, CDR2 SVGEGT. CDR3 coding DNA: TGTGCCAGCAGTTACTCTACTAGCGGGCCCACAACAGATACGCAGTATTTT. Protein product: CASSYSTSGPTTDTQYF.

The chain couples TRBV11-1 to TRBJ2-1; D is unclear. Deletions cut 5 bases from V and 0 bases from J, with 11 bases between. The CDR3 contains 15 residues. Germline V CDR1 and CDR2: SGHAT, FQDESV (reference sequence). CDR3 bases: TGTGCCAGCAGCCTCCCGCGCCGCTCCTACAATGAGCAGTTCTTC. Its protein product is CASSLPRRSYNEQFF.

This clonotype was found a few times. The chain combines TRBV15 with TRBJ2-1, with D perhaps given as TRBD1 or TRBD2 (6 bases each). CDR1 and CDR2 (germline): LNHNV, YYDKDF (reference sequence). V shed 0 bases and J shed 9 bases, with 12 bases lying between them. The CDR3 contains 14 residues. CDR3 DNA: TGTGCCACCAGCAGAGATCGGGGGCCCGGTGAGCAGTTCTTC. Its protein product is CATSRDRGPGEQFF.